What follows are 21 T cell receptor beta chains derived from one specimen sequenced in a study of CD8+ T cells in alopecia areata. RNA was extracted and reverse transcribed into cDNA as the sequencing template. Here immunoSEQ multiplex PCR was the method, and the copy in TCRdb shows in-frame clones only, minus some. The sample has 180,000 or so clones, 58% seen once. Treatment noted: oral pan-JAK inhibitor, 5-10 mg twice daily. Sequences were derived from CD4+ T cells sorted from blood, sampled at roughly week 55, from a patient treated with tofacitinib. Receptor source: a human donor with alopecia areata.

The V and J genes are TRBV5-1 and TRBJ1-1; tentatively, D is TRBD1 (5 bases). In germline, CDR1 is SGHRS, CDR2 YFSETQ. The CDR3 length is 13 residues. V lost 4 bases and J lost 1, with 8 bases in between. The CDR3 DNA reads as TGCGCCAGCAGCAAAGACAGGAACACTGAAGCTTTCTTT. Protein product: CASSKDRNTEAFF.

The V and J genes are TRBV9 and TRBJ2-5; 9 bases agree with TRBD2. CDR3 length equals 15 residues. Per germline, CDR1 SGDLS and CDR2 YYNGEE. The trim removed 0 bases at V and 3 bases at J, leaving 3 bases unmatched. This CDR3 reads CASSVAGTSKETQYF. The CDR3 region has the DNA TGTGCCAGCAGCGTAGCCGGGACTAGCAAAGAGACCCAGTACTTC.

This rearrangement joins TRBV4-2 to TRBJ1-2; D uncertain. With 1 base removed from V and 0 bases from J, the gap between germline ends came to 9 bases. From germline, CDR1 is LGHNA and CDR2 YNFKEQ. This CDR3 has 15 amino acids. The CDR3: CASSQVREANYGYTF. CDR3 nucleotide sequence: TGTGCCAGCAGCCAAGTCCGCGAAGCTAACTATGGCTACACCTTC.

This clone was seen more than once but under ten times. V and J are TRBV2 and TRBJ1-5; D ambiguous. Trimming pared 2 bases from V and 7 bases from J, leaving 6 bases between. CDR3 length: 12 residues. Per germline, CDR1 SNHLY and CDR2 FYNNEI. CDR3 amino acids: CASSENGQPQHF. Written as DNA, the CDR3 is TGTGCCAGCAGTGAAAATGGGCAGCCCCAGCATTTT.

The sample holds a few counts of this clone. The V gene is TRBV10-2, the J gene TRBJ1-6; 7 nucleotides agree with TRBD1. Per germline, CDR1 WSHSY and CDR2 SAAADI. This CDR3 contains 16 residues. Losses at the gene ends were 3 bases for V and 10 bases for J; bases not matched to a gene: 12. CDR3 coding DNA: TGCGCCAGCAGTGACCCTCCGACAGGGAAAGGGTCACCCCTCCACTTT. Translation gives CASSDPPTGKGSPLHF.

The table lists this clone with a few counts. This rearrangement joins TRBV5-1 to TRBJ2-4; possibly TRBD1 for D (6 bases). V was shortened by 3 bases and J by 1 base, with 11 bases between the two germline ends. The CDR3 spans 15 residues. Germline assignment: CDR1 SGHRS and CDR2 YFSETQ. In nucleotides, the CDR3 is TGCGCCAGCAGCTGGACCCAGGGGGCCAAAAACATTCAGTACTTC. It yields the protein CASSWTQGAKNIQYF. The complete variable domain, with remaining parts taken from reference TRBV5-1 and TRBJ2-4, reads KAGVTQTPRYLIKTRGQQVTLSCSPISGHRSVSWYQQTPGQGLQFLFEYFSETQRNKGNFPGRFSGRQFSNSRSEMNVSTLELGDSALYLCASSWTQGAKNIQYFGAGTRLSVL.

This clone was observed a few times. The chain recombines TRBV6-1 with TRBJ2-1, with TRBD1 identical over 7 bases. CDR3 length equals 15 residues. Germline values: CDR1 MNHNS, CDR2 SASEGT. V lost 4 bases, J lost 4 bases, and 7 bases stayed unmatched. The CDR3 DNA sequence: TGTGCCAGCAGTGTAGGGGTCAGGGGGTACAATGAGCAGTTCTTC. It codes for CASSVGVRGYNEQFF.

The chain links TRBV30 to TRBJ2-7; a possible D gene is TRBD2 (6 bases). Germline V gene lookup returns CDR1 GTSNPN and CDR2 SVGIG (reference sequence). The V and J ends lost 3 bases and 3 bases respectively, with 15 bases between them. The CDR3 spans 14 residues. CDR3 bases: TGTGCCTGGAGACCCGGTAGGGGAGGCTACGAGCAGTACTTC. It translates to CAWRPGRGGYEQYF.

This clone was seen only a few times. The V call is TRBV30, the J call TRBJ1-5; D uncertain. The CDR3 sequence is 14 residues long. Trimming cost V 2 bases and J 2 bases, with 10 bases left between them. Germline CDR1 reads GTSNPN; CDR2 reads SVGIG (reference sequence). The CDR3 protein is CAWSKDTGNQPQHF. The CDR3 nucleotides read TGTGCCTGGAGTAAAGATACGGGCAATCAGCCCCAGCATTTT.

The J gene is TRBJ2-3, the V gene TRBV15; D is unresolved. The germline V and J ends were trimmed by 0 bases and 11 bases, with 12 bases remaining between them. The length of the CDR3 is 13 residues. From germline, CDR1 is LNHNV and CDR2 YYDKDF (reference sequence). The CDR3 DNA is TGTGCCACCAGCAGAGATAGGCCCGTAGGGCAGTATTTT. This encodes CATSRDRPVGQYF.

The chain links TRBV29-1 to TRBJ1-2, with 7 bases lining up with TRBD1. V gave up 5 bases and J gave up 8 bases; unmatched junction bases: 5. The length of the CDR3 is 11 residues. Germline V gene data show CDR1 as SQVTM and CDR2 as ANQGSEA. CDR3 loop: CSVRTGGGYTF. In DNA form, the CDR3 reads TGCAGCGTTAGGACAGGCGGGGGCTACACCTTC.

The J gene is TRBJ2-2, the V gene TRBV7-9; D remains ambiguous. Trimming pared 1 base from V and 4 bases from J, leaving 10 bases between. The germline V gene encodes CDR1 SEHNR and CDR2 FQNEAQ (reference sequence). The CDR3 loop spans 15 amino acids. The CDR3 nucleotides read TGTGCCAGCAGCTTAGGGGTCTTAACCACCGGGGAGCTGTTTTTT. Its protein is CASSLGVLTTGELFF.

This clone was detected a few times. The rearrangement uses TRBV14 and TRBJ2-3, with 9 bases lining up with TRBD1. CDR1 SGHDN and CDR2 FVKESK come from the germline V gene. Unmatched junction bases numbered 4, after V lost 4 bases and J lost 2 bases. The CDR3 length is 15 residues. The CDR3 DNA sequence: TGTGCCAGCAGCCGGGACAGGGCCTCCACAGATACGCAGTATTTT. This sequence encodes CASSRDRASTDTQYF.

This chain's CDR3 is CAWTPQGYGYTF. The CDR3 DNA reads TGTGCCTGGACCCCACAGGGTTATGGCTACACCTTC. The J gene is TRBJ1-2, the V gene TRBV30, with D possibly matching TRBD1 (6 bases). This CDR3 has 12 amino acids. Germline assignment: CDR1 GTSNPN and CDR2 SVGIG (reference sequence). The V end lost 4 bases, the J end lost 5 bases, and 11 bases lay between the germline ends.

This chain uses TRBV4-1 with TRBJ1-3; D possibly corresponds to TRBD1 (5 bases). Trimming left V 1 base short and J 0 bases short, with 13 bases between. CDR1 MGHRA and CDR2 YSYEKL come from the germline V gene. The CDR3 is 17 amino acids. The CDR3 protein is CASSQGPTGLSGNTIYF. CDR3 sequence (DNA): TGCGCCAGCAGCCAAGGGCCCACAGGACTCTCTGGAAACACCATATATTTT.

Here the CDR3 reads CASSLGGHSNEQFF. The CDR3 DNA reads TGTGCCAGCAGCTTAGGGGGACACTCCAATGAGCAGTTCTTC. The chain couples TRBV7-7 to TRBJ2-1; TRBD1 is a possible D gene (6 bases). This CDR3 has 14 amino acids. CDR1 is SSHAT, CDR2 FNYEAQ, per germline (reference sequence). Trimming took 1 base from V and 6 from J, leaving 10 bases between them.

The chain uses TRBV9 and TRBJ2-3, with TRBD2 as a possible D gene (6 bases). There are 14 residues in the CDR3. Germline CDR1 SGDLS, CDR2 YYNGEE. Deletions cut 7 bases from V and 4 bases from J, with 16 bases between. The CDR3 DNA follows: TGTGCCAGCGGAAGGGAGGTGGTTGCAGATACGCAGTATTTT. Translation: CASGREVVADTQYF.

V gene TRBV15 combines with J gene TRBJ1-5, with D unresolved. V was shortened by 0 bases and J by 0 bases, with 9 bases between the two germline ends. CDR3 length equals 16 residues. Germline values: CDR1 LNHNV, CDR2 YYDKDF (reference sequence). The CDR3 spells CATSRDLGSSNQPQHF. The CDR3 region has the DNA TGTGCCACCAGCAGAGATTTGGGTTCTAGCAATCAGCCCCAGCATTTT. Using reference TRBV15 and TRBJ1-5 for the parts outside the CDR3, the full variable domain is DAMVIQNPRYQVTQFGKPVTLSCSQTLNHNVMYWYQQKSSQAPKLLFHYYDKDFNNEADTPDNFQSRRPNTSFCFLDIRSPGLGDTAMYLCATSRDLGSSNQPQHFGDGTRLSIL.

The chain has TRBV29-1 and TRBJ2-7, with 9 bases that match TRBD2. The V and J ends lost 4 bases and 3 bases, in that order; junction bases with no gene match: 7. From germline, CDR1 is SQVTM and CDR2 ANQGSEA. The CDR3 has 14 residues. The chain's CDR3 is CSVGGASGDYEQYF. The DNA of the CDR3 is TGCAGCGTTGGTGGGGCTAGCGGGGACTACGAGCAGTACTTC.

CDR3 DNA: TGTGCCAGCAGCTTAGAGGCGGGGGCGAACACCGGGGAGCTGTTTTTT. It translates to CASSLEAGANTGELFF. The V gene is TRBV7-6, the J gene TRBJ2-2, with 7 bases lining up with TRBD2. This CDR3 has 16 residues. CDR1 and CDR2 from the germline V gene are SGHVS and FNYEAQ. The J segment lost 0 bases and the V segment lost 1 base, leaving 2 bases of the junction unmatched.

This rearrangement joins TRBV10-2 to TRBJ2-1; D ambiguous. Germline V CDR1 and CDR2: WSHSY, SAAADI. CDR3 length equals 12 residues. Trimming removed 5 bases at V and 3 bases at J, with 5 bases between. CDR3 sequence reads: CASSYDYNEQFF. The CDR3 region has the DNA TGCGCCAGCAGTTATGACTACAATGAGCAGTTCTTC.